This T cell receptor beta chain derives from a study of T cell responses to AZD1222 COVID-19 vaccine. General study points: The donors showed a predominance of white British ancestry and of females, with possible underestimation of clonal diversity. Spike as a whole was targeted by vaccine-associated CD4 TCRs, dominant at 160-218 and 743-854.

Points on this clone: The antigen remains unidentified.

The repertoire was sequenced with immunoSEQ multiplex PCR; TCRdb's copy has only in-frame clones and lacks some. The sample contains around 100,000 clones, roughly 86% of which appear only once. The V end lost 6 bases, the J end lost 4 bases, and 15 bases lay between the germline ends. The CDR3 runs 14 residues. Germline CDR1 reads LNHDA; CDR2 reads SQIVND (reference sequence). The V and J genes are TRBV19 and TRBJ1-2, with a possible D match to TRBD1 (6 bases). Sequenced here: peripheral blood, sampled 28 days after the second dose of the MenACWY control vaccine. This TCR was recovered from an adult who received the MenACWY meningococcal vaccine as a control. For the CDR3, the DNA is TGTGCCAGTAGACCAACAGGGTACTCCTATGGCTACACCTTC. Translating gives CASRPTGYSYGYTF.